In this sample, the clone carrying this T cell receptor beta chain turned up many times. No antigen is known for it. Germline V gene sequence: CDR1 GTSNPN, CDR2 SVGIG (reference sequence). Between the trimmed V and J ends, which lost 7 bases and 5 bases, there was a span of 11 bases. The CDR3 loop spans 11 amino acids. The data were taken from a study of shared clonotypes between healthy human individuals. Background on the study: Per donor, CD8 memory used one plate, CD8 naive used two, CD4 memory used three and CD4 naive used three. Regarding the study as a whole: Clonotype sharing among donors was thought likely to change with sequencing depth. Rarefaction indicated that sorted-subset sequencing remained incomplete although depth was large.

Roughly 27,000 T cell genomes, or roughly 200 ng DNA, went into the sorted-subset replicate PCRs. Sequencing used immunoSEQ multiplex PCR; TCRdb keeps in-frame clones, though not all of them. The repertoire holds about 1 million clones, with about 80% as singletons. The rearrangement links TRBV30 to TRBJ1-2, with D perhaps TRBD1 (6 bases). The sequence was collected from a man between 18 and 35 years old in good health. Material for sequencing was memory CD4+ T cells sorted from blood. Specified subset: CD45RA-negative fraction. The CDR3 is CAFDRLYGYTF. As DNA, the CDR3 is TGTGCCTTCGACAGGTTGTATGGCTACACCTTC.